This section outlines one T cell receptor beta chain sequence together with its context. Libraries were prepared by immunoSEQ multiplex PCR; TCRdb keeps only in-frame clonotypes and omits some of them. The sample carries tens of thousands of clones, about nine tenths recorded once. The CDR3 totals 18 residues. The ends lost 6 bases at V and 2 bases at J; junction bases unmatched: 14. Germline V gene data show CDR1 as LNHDA and CDR2 as SQIVND (reference sequence). This record belongs to a study of T cells after somatic rescue of genetic block. The receptor comes from a woman between 18 and 29 years old. Sequencing was performed on peripheral blood mononuclear cells (PBMCs). The chain combines TRBV19 with TRBJ2-3; 10 nucleotides align to TRBD2. The CDR3 region has the DNA TGTGCCAGTAGCCTGACTAGCGGGTCCCTCGCGCCCACAGATACGCAGTATTTT. Amino acid sequence: CASSLTSGSLAPTDTQYF.